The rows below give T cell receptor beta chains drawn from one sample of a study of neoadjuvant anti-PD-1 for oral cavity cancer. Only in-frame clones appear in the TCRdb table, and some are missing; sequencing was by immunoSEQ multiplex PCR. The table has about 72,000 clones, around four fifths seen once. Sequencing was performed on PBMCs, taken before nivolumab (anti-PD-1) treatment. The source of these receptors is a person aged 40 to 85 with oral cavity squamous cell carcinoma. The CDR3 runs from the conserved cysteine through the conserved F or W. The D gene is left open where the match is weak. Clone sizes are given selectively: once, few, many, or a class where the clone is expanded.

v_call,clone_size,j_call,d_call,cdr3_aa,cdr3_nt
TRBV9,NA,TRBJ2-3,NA,CASSGPAYRTDTQYF,TGTGCCAGCAGCGGTCCAGCGTATCGCACAGATACGCAGTATTTT
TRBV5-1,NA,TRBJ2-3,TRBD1,CASLGQGARTDTQYF,TGCGCCAGCCTCGGACAGGGGGCTCGCACAGATACGCAGTATTTT
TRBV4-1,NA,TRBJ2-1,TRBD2,CASSNPLAGDYYNEQFF,TGCGCCAGCAGCAACCCACTAGCGGGGGATTATTACAATGAGCAGTTCTTC
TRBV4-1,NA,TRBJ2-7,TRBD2,CASSLFSGTPFYEQYF,TGCGCCAGCAGCCTCTTTAGCGGGACCCCTTTCTACGAGCAGTACTTC
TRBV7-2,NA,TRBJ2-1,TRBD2,CASSLGTSGGARYNEQFF,TGTGCCAGCAGCCTTGGGACTAGCGGGGGGGCCCGTTACAATGAGCAGTTCTTC
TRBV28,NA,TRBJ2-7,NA,CASSLTYYEQYF,TGTGCCAGCAGTTTAACCTACTACGAGCAGTACTTC
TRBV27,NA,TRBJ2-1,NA,CASSFGGGLKQFF,TGTGCCAGCAGTTTTGGTGGGGGATTAAAGCAGTTCTTC
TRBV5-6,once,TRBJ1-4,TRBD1,CASSLKSTGANEKLFF,TGTGCCAGCAGCTTGAAGTCGACAGGGGCTAATGAAAAACTGTTTTTT
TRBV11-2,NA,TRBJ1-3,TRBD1,CASSSYRDRGRNTIYF,TGTGCCAGCAGCTCCTACCGGGACAGGGGACGGAACACCATATATTTT
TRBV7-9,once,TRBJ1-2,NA,CASSPPTGNYGYTF,TGTGCCAGCAGCCCTCCGACAGGCAACTATGGCTACACCTTC